This T cell receptor (beta chain) was observed in a study of cytotoxic CD8 clonotypes in ibrutinib-treated CLL. Study observations and caveats: At progression, clonality fell back toward baseline after rising at ibrutinib response.

TCR beta libraries used about 1.8 micrograms of DNA from cryopreserved PBMCs. As to this clone: Its antigen is not identified.

V was cut by 2 bases and J by 7 bases, with 14 bases left in between. This CDR3 is 14 amino acids long. Germline values: CDR1 LNHDA, CDR2 SQIVND (reference sequence). Sequencing used immunoSEQ multiplex PCR; TCRdb keeps in-frame clones, though not all of them. The data hold around 300,000 clones, with approximately 80% observed a single time. The material was PBMCs, obtained before ibrutinib treatment. This TCR was recovered from a human donor with chronic lymphocytic leukemia. The chain joins TRBV19 to TRBJ1-2; a possible D gene is TRBD1 (5 bases). As DNA, the CDR3 is TGTGCCAGTAGTATACGCTCAGGGAATTTTGGCTACACCTTC. This encodes CASSIRSGNFGYTF.